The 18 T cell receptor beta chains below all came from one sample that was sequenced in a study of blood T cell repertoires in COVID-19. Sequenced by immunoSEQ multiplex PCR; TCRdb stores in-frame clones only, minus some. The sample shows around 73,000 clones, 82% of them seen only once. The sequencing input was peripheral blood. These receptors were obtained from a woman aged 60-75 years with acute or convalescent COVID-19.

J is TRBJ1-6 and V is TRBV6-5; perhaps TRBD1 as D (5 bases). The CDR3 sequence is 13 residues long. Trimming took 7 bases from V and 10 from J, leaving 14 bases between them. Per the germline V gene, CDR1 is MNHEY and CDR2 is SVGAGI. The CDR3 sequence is CASTDRKGSPLHF. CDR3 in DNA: TGTGCCAGCACGGATCGTAAGGGGTCACCCCTCCACTTT.

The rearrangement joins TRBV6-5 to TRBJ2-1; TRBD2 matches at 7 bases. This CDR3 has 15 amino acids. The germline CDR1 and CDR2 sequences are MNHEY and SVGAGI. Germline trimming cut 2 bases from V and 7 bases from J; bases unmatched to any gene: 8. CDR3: CASSYAGVVRNEQFF. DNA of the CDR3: TGTGCCAGCAGTTACGCGGGGGTAGTAAGGAATGAGCAGTTCTTC.

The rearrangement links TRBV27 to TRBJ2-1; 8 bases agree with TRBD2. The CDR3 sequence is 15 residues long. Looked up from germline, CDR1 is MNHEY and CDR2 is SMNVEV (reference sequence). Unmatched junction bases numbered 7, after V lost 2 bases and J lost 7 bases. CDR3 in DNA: TGTGCCAGCAGTTTACTCGGACTAGCTGAGAATGAGCAGTTCTTC. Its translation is CASSLLGLAENEQFF.

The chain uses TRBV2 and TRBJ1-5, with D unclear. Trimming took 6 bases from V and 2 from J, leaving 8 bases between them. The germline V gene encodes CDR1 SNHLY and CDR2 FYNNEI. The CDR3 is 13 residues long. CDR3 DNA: TGTGCCAGCAGGGAGATGGGCAATCAGCCCCAGCATTTT. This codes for CASREMGNQPQHF.

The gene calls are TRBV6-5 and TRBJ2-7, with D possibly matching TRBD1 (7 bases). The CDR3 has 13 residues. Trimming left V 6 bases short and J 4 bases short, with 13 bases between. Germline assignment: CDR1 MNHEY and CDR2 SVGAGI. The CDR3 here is CASRRDSRYEQYF. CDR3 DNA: TGTGCCAGCAGGCGGGACAGCCGATACGAGCAGTACTTC.

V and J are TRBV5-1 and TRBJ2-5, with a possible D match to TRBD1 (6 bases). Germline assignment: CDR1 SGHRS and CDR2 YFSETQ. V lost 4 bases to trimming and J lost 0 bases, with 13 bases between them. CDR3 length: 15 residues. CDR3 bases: TGCGCCAGCAGCCTGGGACACAAGTACCAAGAGACCCAGTACTTC. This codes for CASSLGHKYQETQYF.

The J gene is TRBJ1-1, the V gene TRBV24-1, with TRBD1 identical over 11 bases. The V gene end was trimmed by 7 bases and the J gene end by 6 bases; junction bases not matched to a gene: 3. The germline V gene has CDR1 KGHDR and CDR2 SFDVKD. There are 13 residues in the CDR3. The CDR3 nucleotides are TGTGCCACCAGCATGGGACAGGGGGCTGAAGCTTTCTTT. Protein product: CATSMGQGAEAFF.

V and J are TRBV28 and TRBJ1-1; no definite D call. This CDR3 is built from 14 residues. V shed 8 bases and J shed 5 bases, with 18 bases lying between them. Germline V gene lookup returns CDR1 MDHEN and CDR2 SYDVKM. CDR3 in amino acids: CASASLSLSTEAFF. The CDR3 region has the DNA TGTGCCAGCGCATCCCTCTCTCTAAGTACTGAAGCTTTCTTT.

The CDR3 reads CASSLGAAGLYEQYF. The CDR3 nucleotides read TGCGCCAGCAGCTTGGGGGCGGCGGGGTTGTACGAGCAGTACTTC. The chain carries TRBV5-1 and TRBJ2-7, with TRBD2 as a possible D gene (6 bases). The CDR3 loop spans 15 amino acids. Germline CDR1 reads SGHRS; CDR2 reads YFSETQ. Trimming removed 0 bases at V and 4 bases at J, with 14 bases between.

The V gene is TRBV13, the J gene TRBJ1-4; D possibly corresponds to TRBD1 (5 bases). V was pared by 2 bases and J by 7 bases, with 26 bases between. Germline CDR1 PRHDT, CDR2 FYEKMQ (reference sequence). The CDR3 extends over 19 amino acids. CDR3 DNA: TGTGCCAGCAGCTTACTATTCAGGGCTATCTTACGCGACGGTGAAAAACTGTTTTTT. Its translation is CASSLLFRAILRDGEKLFF.

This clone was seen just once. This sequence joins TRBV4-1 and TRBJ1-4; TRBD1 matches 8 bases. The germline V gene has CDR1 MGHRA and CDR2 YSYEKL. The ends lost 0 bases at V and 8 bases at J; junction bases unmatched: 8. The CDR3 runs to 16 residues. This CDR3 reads CASSQDQLRGREKLFF. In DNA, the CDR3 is TGCGCCAGCAGCCAAGATCAGCTCAGGGGGCGCGAAAAACTGTTTTTT.

CDR3 residues: CAIRTGGRPEAFF. CDR3 bases: TGTGCCATCAGAACAGGGGGCAGGCCTGAAGCTTTCTTT. This sequence joins TRBV10-3 and TRBJ1-1; 9 nucleotides align to TRBD1. CDR3 size: 13 residues. Germline values: CDR1 ENHRY, CDR2 SYGVKD. Unmatched junction bases numbered 5, after V lost 6 bases and J lost 6 bases.

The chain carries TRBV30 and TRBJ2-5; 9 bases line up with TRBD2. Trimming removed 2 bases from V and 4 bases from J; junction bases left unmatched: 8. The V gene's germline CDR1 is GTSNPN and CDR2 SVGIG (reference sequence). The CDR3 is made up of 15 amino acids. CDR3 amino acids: CAWSRPSGERETQYF. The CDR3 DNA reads TGTGCCTGGAGTCGGCCTAGCGGGGAGAGAGAGACCCAGTACTTC.

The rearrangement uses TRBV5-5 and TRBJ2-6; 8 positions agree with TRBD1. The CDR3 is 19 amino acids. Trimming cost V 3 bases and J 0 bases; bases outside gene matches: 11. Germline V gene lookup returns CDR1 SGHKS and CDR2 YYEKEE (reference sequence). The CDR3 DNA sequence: TGTGCCAGCAGCTCCCGCCCCGGGACAGGTGCCTCTGGGGCCAACGTCCTGACTTTC. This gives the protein CASSSRPGTGASGANVLTF. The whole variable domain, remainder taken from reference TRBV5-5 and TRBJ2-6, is DAGVTQSPTHLIKTRGQQVTLRCSPISGHKSVSWYQQVLGQGPQFIFQYYEKEERGRGNFPDRFSARQFPNYSSELNVNALLLGDSALYLCASSSRPGTGASGANVLTFGAGSRLTVL.

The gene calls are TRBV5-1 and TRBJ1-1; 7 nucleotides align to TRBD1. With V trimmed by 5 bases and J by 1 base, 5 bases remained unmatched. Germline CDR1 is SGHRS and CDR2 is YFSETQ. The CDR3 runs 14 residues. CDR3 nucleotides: TGCGCCAGCAGTCCCGGGACAGCGAACACTGAAGCTTTCTTT. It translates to CASSPGTANTEAFF.

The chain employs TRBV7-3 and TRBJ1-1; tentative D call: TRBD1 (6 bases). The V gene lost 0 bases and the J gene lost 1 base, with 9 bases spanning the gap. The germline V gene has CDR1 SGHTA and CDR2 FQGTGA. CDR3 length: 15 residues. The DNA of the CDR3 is TGTGCCAGCAGCTTAACCCGGGGACAGAACACTGAAGCTTTCTTT. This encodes CASSLTRGQNTEAFF.

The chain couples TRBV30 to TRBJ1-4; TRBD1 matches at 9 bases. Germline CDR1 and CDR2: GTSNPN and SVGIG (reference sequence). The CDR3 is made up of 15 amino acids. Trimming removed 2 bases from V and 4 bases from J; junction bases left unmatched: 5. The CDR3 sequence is CAWSPGQGYNEKLFF. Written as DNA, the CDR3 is TGTGCCTGGAGTCCCGGACAGGGGTATAATGAAAAACTGTTTTTT.

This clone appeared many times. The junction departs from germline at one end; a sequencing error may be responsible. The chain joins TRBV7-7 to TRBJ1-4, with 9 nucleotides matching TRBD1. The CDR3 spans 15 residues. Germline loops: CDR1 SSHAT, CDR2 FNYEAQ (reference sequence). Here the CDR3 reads CASSSRDRANEKLFF. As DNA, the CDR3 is TGTGCTAGCAGCTCCCGGGACAGGGCTAATGAAAAACTGTTTTTT.